This T cell receptor (beta chain) was found in a study of blood T cell repertoires in COVID-19. Looking at the study overall: Researchers got acute and convalescent COVID-19 samples from the United States, Italy and Spain. PBMCs, B-cell-depleted T cells, or T cells provided the cDNA or gDNA that made up the material.

The CDR3 runs to 14 residues. The ends were cut back, 0 bases at V and 2 bases at J, with 8 bases in the middle. The germline V gene encodes CDR1 SGDLS and CDR2 YYNGEE. Under the authors' procedure: It was from reference gene primer amplification that nucleated cell counts were estimated. Data came from immunoSEQ multiplex PCR; TCRdb stores just in-frame clones and leaves some out. V, J and clone size were drawn from that table, and D and trimming were deduced from the DNA. The table lists a few hundred thousand clones, 75% to 90% of them singletons. This clonotype originated in a human donor in a cohort sampled during active COVID-19. The sample comprised peripheral blood. The rearrangement links TRBV9 to TRBJ1-2; D remains ambiguous. CDR3 sequence: CASSVAAGNYGYTF. CDR3 coding DNA: TGTGCCAGCAGCGTAGCAGCGGGAAACTATGGCTACACCTTC.